This T cell receptor beta chain is drawn from a study of blood T cell repertoires in COVID-19. Germline assignment: CDR1 MNHNS and CDR2 SASEGT. Trimming stripped 4 bases from V and 8 bases from J, with 21 bases between. The CDR3 is made up of 16 amino acids. Profiled with immunoSEQ multiplex PCR; TCRdb holds only in-frame clones, not every one. The sample lists just over 250,000 clones, about 88% occurring once. The sequenced sample consisted of PBMCs or T cells enriched from blood (not recorded which). The V call is TRBV6-1, the J call TRBJ1-3; a weak D match, TRBD1 (5 bases). This sequence originates from a man aged 25 to 40 with acute COVID-19. The CDR3 DNA sequence: TGTGCCAGCAGTGTTGACGGGAGACAGTTAATTTACACCATATATTTT. It specifies CASSVDGRQLIYTIYF.